Each of the 28 T cell receptor beta chains below was sequenced from the same sample in a study of blood T cell repertoires in COVID-19. This table comes from immunoSEQ multiplex PCR, and its TCRdb copy is limited to in-frame clones, with some not included. This sample has about 170,000 clones, with approximately 81% found just once. The sample consisted of peripheral blood. Receptor source: an older woman with COVID-19, enrolled during active disease.

This chain connects TRBV11-2 to TRBJ2-5; D gene ambiguous. The CDR3 is made up of 14 amino acids. Trimming removed 0 bases at V and 2 bases at J, with 7 bases between. The V gene's germline CDR1 is SGHAT and CDR2 FQNNGV. CDR3 in amino acids: CASSLDRSQETQYF. The CDR3 DNA reads as TGTGCCAGCAGCTTAGATCGCAGTCAAGAGACCCAGTACTTC.

The V and J genes are TRBV4-1 and TRBJ2-5; a weak D match, TRBD1 (6 bases). Germline lookup yields CDR1 MGHRA and CDR2 YSYEKL. Trimming cost V 2 bases and J 1 base, with 8 bases left between them. CDR3 length: 14 amino acids. CDR3 coding DNA: TGCGCCAGCAGCCAATGGACAGTCCAAGAGACCCAGTACTTC. It codes for CASSQWTVQETQYF.

The chain uses TRBV5-1 and TRBJ2-1; TRBD2 aligns across 11 bases. The CDR3 covers 17 residues. The germline gives CDR1 SGHRS, CDR2 YFSETQ. V lost 7 bases to trimming and J lost 9 bases; unmatched junction nucleotides: 18. In nucleotides, the CDR3 is TGCGCCAGCTCTCCGGCGTCTACTAGCGGGAGTCTTAGTGAGCAGTTCTTC. It yields the protein CASSPASTSGSLSEQFF.

This chain connects TRBV9 to TRBJ1-1, with D uncertain. The CDR3 covers 13 residues. The V end lost 3 bases, the J end lost 1 base, and 7 bases lay between the germline ends. Germline lookup yields CDR1 SGDLS and CDR2 YYNGEE. Written as DNA, the CDR3 is TGTGCCAGCAGCGAGGGAGGGAACACTGAAGCTTTCTTT. It yields the protein CASSEGGNTEAFF.

This clone was observed a single time. The rearrangement links TRBV3-1 (or the pseudogene TRBV3-2) to TRBJ1-3; TRBD1 might be the D (5 bases). This CDR3 is built from 15 residues. CDR1 is LGHDT and CDR2 is YNNKEL in the germline V gene (reference sequence). V gave up 4 bases and J gave up 7 bases, with 17 bases separating them. Written as DNA, the CDR3 is TGTGCCAGCAGCCGGGGCCTACAGGTGGGGAACACCATATATTTT. Translated: CASSRGLQVGNTIYF.

This rearrangement joins TRBV5-1 to TRBJ1-4; 9 bases are a match to TRBD1. J was trimmed by 3 bases and V by 4 bases; bases with no gene match: 4. Germline CDR1 SGHRS, CDR2 YFSETQ. The CDR3 covers 15 residues. This CDR3 reads CASSGQGTANEKLFF. The CDR3 region has the DNA TGCGCCAGCAGCGGACAGGGGACAGCTAATGAAAAACTGTTTTTT.

The chain combines TRBV5-1 with TRBJ1-1; 10 bases map to TRBD1. There are 14 residues in the CDR3. The J segment lost 8 bases and the V segment lost 4 bases, leaving 8 bases of the junction unmatched. Looked up from germline, CDR1 is SGHRS and CDR2 is YFSETQ. This CDR3 reads CASSIRQGAPEAFF. CDR3 DNA: TGCGCCAGCAGCATTAGACAGGGGGCCCCAGAAGCTTTCTTT.

This clone was observed once. The chain employs TRBV28 and TRBJ1-4, with a tentative D call TRBD1 (6 bases). Trimming took off 5 bases at V and 12 bases at J, with 16 bases between the two ends. The germline V gene encodes CDR1 MDHEN and CDR2 SYDVKM. This CDR3 is 13 amino acids long. CDR3 amino acids: CASSAMGATELFF. CDR3 in DNA: TGTGCCAGCAGTGCCATGGGGGCCACCGAACTGTTTTTT.

The V gene is TRBV6-5, the J gene TRBJ1-2; 7 nucleotides match TRBD1. Germline CDR1 MNHEY, CDR2 SVGAGI. V shed 6 bases, J shed 7 bases, and the junction held 2 bases outside the gene matches. The CDR3 totals 11 residues. The CDR3 nucleotides read TGTGCCAGCAGAGAGGGGGCTGGCTACACCTTC. Translation gives CASREGAGYTF.

The CDR3 sequence: CASSLPGYGYGYTF. The CDR3 DNA reads TGTGCCAGCTCGCTTCCAGGGTACGGCTATGGCTACACCTTC. V and J are TRBV18 and TRBJ1-2; possible D gene TRBD1, 5 bases. The V gene lost 6 bases and the J gene lost 4 bases, with 15 bases spanning the gap. Per germline, CDR1 KGHSH and CDR2 LQKENI. The CDR3 extends over 14 amino acids.

The chain joins TRBV19 to TRBJ2-6; 8 nucleotides match TRBD1. The V gene end was trimmed by 6 bases and the J gene end by 2 bases; junction bases not matched to a gene: 9. Germline V gene sequence: CDR1 LNHDA, CDR2 SQIVND (reference sequence). This CDR3 is 17 amino acids long. The CDR3 loop is CASSLGTGSPGANVLTF. DNA of the CDR3: TGTGCCAGTAGCCTGGGGACAGGATCACCTGGGGCCAACGTCCTGACTTTC.

This clone was seen a single time. This chain connects TRBV3-1 (or the pseudogene TRBV3-2) to TRBJ2-7; 7 bases fit TRBD2. Germline lookup yields CDR1 LGHDT and CDR2 YNNKEL (reference sequence). This CDR3 has 14 residues. J was trimmed by 5 bases and V by 3 bases; bases with no gene match: 7. The CDR3 spells CASSHGLEKNEQYF. In DNA form, the CDR3 reads TGTGCCAGCAGCCACGGACTAGAGAAGAACGAGCAGTACTTC.

V gene TRBV6-5 combines with J gene TRBJ1-4; D is unclear. The length of the CDR3 is 16 residues. The germline V gene encodes CDR1 MNHEY and CDR2 SVGAGI. The V and J ends lost 0 bases and 0 bases respectively, with 8 bases between them. The CDR3 region is CASSYSRLTTNEKLFF. CDR3 in DNA: TGTGCCAGCAGTTACTCGAGGCTGACAACTAATGAAAAACTGTTTTTT.

The V and J genes are TRBV29-1 and TRBJ2-3; TRBD2 agrees at 9 bases. V lost 3 bases to trimming and J lost 4 bases; unmatched junction nucleotides: 8. This CDR3 is built from 15 residues. The V gene's germline CDR1 is SQVTM and CDR2 ANQGSEA. In DNA form, the CDR3 reads TGCAGCGTTGAGTGGTTTAGCGGGAGAGCAGATACGCAGTATTTT. It encodes CSVEWFSGRADTQYF.

The chain links TRBV5-1 to TRBJ2-1, with TRBD1 matching 11 bases. J lost 7 bases, V lost 2 bases, and 8 bases had no gene match. The CDR3 sequence is 16 residues long. Germline V gene data show CDR1 as SGHRS and CDR2 as YFSETQ. Here the CDR3 DNA reads TGCGCCAGCAGCTTACCGGGACAGGGGGGTGGAAATGAGCAGTTCTTC. It is translated as CASSLPGQGGGNEQFF.

Only a few counts were recorded for this clone. As DNA, the CDR3 is TGTGCCAGCAGATCACAGGGGGCAGGCGGGGAGCTGTTTTTT. It encodes CASRSQGAGGELFF. The rearrangement links TRBV6-5 to TRBJ2-2, with TRBD1 matching over 9 bases. Germline CDR1 is MNHEY and CDR2 is SVGAGI. V shed 6 bases, J shed 7 bases, and the junction held 6 bases outside the gene matches. The CDR3 is made up of 14 amino acids.

V gene TRBV3-1 (or the pseudogene TRBV3-2) combines with J gene TRBJ2-3, with a weak D call TRBD2 (6 bases). Trimming removed 4 bases from V and 6 bases from J, with 20 bases in between. CDR3 size: 16 residues. Germline loops: CDR1 LGHDT, CDR2 YNNKEL (reference sequence). CDR3 bases: TGTGCCAGCAGCCTACAAAGGGACTCGCGGGGTGATACGCAGTATTTT. This translates into CASSLQRDSRGDTQYF.

The chain is built from TRBV6-6 and TRBJ1-4, with D possibly being TRBD1 (5 bases). Germline loops: CDR1 MNHNY, CDR2 SVGAGI (reference sequence). V dropped 4 bases and J dropped 12 bases, with 12 bases sitting between them. This CDR3 has 12 amino acids. The CDR3 here is CASSFRGDELFF. CDR3 nucleotides: TGTGCCAGCAGTTTTCGGGGGGATGAACTGTTTTTT.

The chain links TRBV30 to TRBJ2-2, with 7 bases identical to TRBD1. CDR1 and CDR2 from the germline V gene are GTSNPN and SVGIG (reference sequence). CDR3 length equals 14 residues. Unmatched junction bases numbered 1, after V lost 0 bases and J lost 3 bases. The CDR3 protein is CAWSVGQDTGELFF. The CDR3 DNA reads as TGTGCCTGGAGTGTTGGACAGGACACCGGGGAGCTGTTTTTT.

J is TRBJ1-1 and V is TRBV7-2, with no clear D. Germline loops: CDR1 SGHTA, CDR2 FQGNSA. This CDR3 has 13 residues. Trimming left V 3 bases short and J 5 bases short, with 10 bases between. The CDR3 nucleotides are TGTGCCAGCAGCTTCGGGTGGAGTACTGAAGCTTTCTTT. Residues: CASSFGWSTEAFF.

This chain joins TRBV28 and TRBJ1-2, with TRBD1 matching 9 bases. The CDR3 covers 15 residues. Germline CDR1 MDHEN, CDR2 SYDVKM. After removal of 4 bases from V and 4 bases from J, the junction contained 7 bases not matched to a gene. In DNA form, the CDR3 reads TGTGCCAGCAGTTCAACCGGACAGGGGTCCTATGGCTACACCTTC. This encodes CASSSTGQGSYGYTF.

The chain joins TRBV27 to TRBJ2-1; 11 positions agree with TRBD2. The germline V gene encodes CDR1 MNHEY and CDR2 SMNVEV (reference sequence). The CDR3 has 17 amino acids. V shed 8 bases and J 8 bases; nucleotides not matched to a gene: 17. CDR3 DNA sequence: TGTGCCAGCCTCCCTGGGGTCGGACTAGCGGGTTATGATGAGCAGTTCTTC. This codes for CASLPGVGLAGYDEQFF.

The V and J genes are TRBV4-1 and TRBJ1-4; D not certain. The CDR3 is 14 amino acids. V was shortened by 1 base and J by 5 bases, with 8 bases between the two germline ends. Germline lookup yields CDR1 MGHRA and CDR2 YSYEKL. The DNA for the CDR3 is TGCGCCAGCAGCCAAGGGGGAGAAAATGAAAAACTGTTTTTT. Translation gives CASSQGGENEKLFF.

This clone was seen only once. At one boundary the junction diverges from the germline segment, which might be a read error. The V call is TRBV6-1, the J call TRBJ2-7; TRBD1 matches at 8 bases. This CDR3 region has 14 residues. Germline values: CDR1 MNHNS, CDR2 SASEGT. The CDR3 loop is CASTEAGTGNEQYF. The CDR3 DNA is TGTGCCAGCACTGAAGCAGGGACAGGAAACGAGCAGTACTTC.

The chain uses TRBV5-6 and TRBJ1-2, with 10 bases fitting TRBD1. Germline-derived CDR1 and CDR2 are SGHDT and YYEEEE. With V trimmed by 3 bases and J by 8 bases, 4 bases remained unmatched. There are 13 residues in the CDR3. The CDR3 DNA follows: TGTGCCAGCAGCTCACTGACAGGGGGCGGCTACACCTTC. It codes for CASSSLTGGGYTF.

In its sample, this clone was seen a few times. The chain uses TRBV5-1 and TRBJ1-1, with D perhaps TRBD1 (6 bases). The CDR3 covers 15 residues. From germline, CDR1 is SGHRS and CDR2 YFSETQ. The V gene lost 3 bases and the J gene lost 1 base, with 13 bases spanning the gap. The CDR3 DNA reads as TGCGCCAGCAGCTCGGCGACAGGTGCGAACACTGAAGCTTTCTTT. It codes for CASSSATGANTEAFF. Together with reference TRBV5-1 and TRBJ1-1, the CDR3 gives the full variable domain: KAGVTQTPRYLIKTRGQQVTLSCSPISGHRSVSWYQQTPGQGLQFLFEYFSETQRNKGNFPGRFSGRQFSNSRSEMNVSTLELGDSALYLCASSSATGANTEAFFGQGTRLTVV.

The V call is TRBV3-1 (or the pseudogene TRBV3-2), the J call TRBJ2-3; 7 nucleotides line up with TRBD2. J was trimmed by 2 bases and V by 4 bases; bases with no gene match: 6. Per germline, CDR1 LGHDT and CDR2 YNNKEL (reference sequence). The CDR3 spans 15 residues. The CDR3 region is CASSRERDLTDTQYF. The CDR3 DNA is TGTGCCAGCAGCCGGGAGCGGGACCTCACAGATACGCAGTATTTT.

This sequence joins TRBV10-3 and TRBJ1-2; tentatively, D is TRBD1 (5 bases). The V end was cut by 7 bases, the J end by 5 bases, with 14 bases between. Germline-derived CDR1 and CDR2 are ENHRY and SYGVKD. The CDR3 is 13 residues long. The CDR3 here is CAIKTGVEYGYTF. For the CDR3, the DNA is TGTGCCATCAAAACGGGGGTCGAATATGGCTACACCTTC.